Following are 11 T cell receptor beta chains from one sample sequenced in a study of T cell responses to AZD1222 COVID-19 vaccine. Measured with immunoSEQ multiplex PCR; TCRdb has only the in-frame clones, and not every one. This table has over 95,000 clones, about 89% appearing once. Sequencing was performed on peripheral blood, taken on day 0 of AZD1222 vaccination. The receptors were sampled from an adult in good health.

Here the CDR3 reads CASSQRTSGRASGANVLTF. The CDR3 region has the DNA TGTGCCAGCAGCCAACGGACTAGCGGGAGGGCCTCTGGGGCCAACGTCCTGACTTTC. The gene calls are TRBV3-1 (or the pseudogene TRBV3-2) and TRBJ2-6, with 15 bases aligning to TRBD2. CDR1 and CDR2 (germline): LGHDT, YNNKEL (reference sequence). V lost 2 bases, J lost 0 bases, and 2 bases stayed unmatched. The CDR3 extends over 19 amino acids.

This chain uses TRBV24-1 with TRBJ2-3; TRBD1 matches 7 bases. This CDR3 has 13 amino acids. Trimming took 7 bases from V and 3 from J; bases not matched to a gene: 3. Germline CDR1 is KGHDR and CDR2 is SFDVKD. DNA of the CDR3: TGTGCCACCAGAACGGGACAGACAGATACGCAGTATTTT. It specifies CATRTGQTDTQYF.

The J gene is TRBJ2-1, the V gene TRBV11-2, with 7 bases identical to TRBD2. The CDR3 spans 16 residues. Unmatched junction bases numbered 10, after V lost 1 base and J lost 7 bases. Germline CDR1 is SGHAT and CDR2 is FQNNGV. The CDR3 nucleotides are TGTGCCAGCAGCTTAGTGGCGCGGGAGTCAGGGAATGAGCAGTTCTTC. It specifies CASSLVARESGNEQFF.

CDR3 nucleotides: TGTGCCAGCAGCCAAGATGAAGTCTACGAGCAGTACTTC. Protein: CASSQDEVYEQYF. The rearrangement links TRBV3-1 (or the pseudogene TRBV3-2) to TRBJ2-7; D uncertain. This CDR3 is built from 13 residues. Germline loops: CDR1 LGHDT, CDR2 YNNKEL (reference sequence). The V end lost 0 bases, the J end lost 3 bases, and 6 bases lay between the germline ends.

The rearrangement uses TRBV19 and TRBJ1-2; TRBD1 is a possible D gene (5 bases). Trimming pared 9 bases from V and 5 bases from J, leaving 16 bases between. The CDR3 consists of 13 residues. Germline V lookup: CDR1 LNHDA, CDR2 SQIVND (reference sequence). CDR3 region: CASDESRGYGYTF. The CDR3 nucleotides read TGTGCCAGCGACGAATCGAGGGGATATGGCTACACCTTC.

J is TRBJ2-1 and V is TRBV9; 9 bases are shared with TRBD2. The V gene's germline CDR1 is SGDLS and CDR2 YYNGEE. The CDR3 length is 18 residues. V shed 3 bases, J shed 6 bases, and the junction held 16 bases outside the gene matches. The CDR3, as DNA: TGTGCCAGCAGCGACAACCTTCCGGGACTAGCAGTAGGCAATGAGCAGTTCTTC. It yields the protein CASSDNLPGLAVGNEQFF. Full variable domain (remainder filled in from reference TRBV9 and TRBJ2-1): DSGVTQTPKHLITATGQRVTLRCSPRSGDLSVYWYQQSLDQGLQFLIQYYNGEERAKGNILERFSAQQFPDLHSELNLSSLELGDSALYFCASSDNLPGLAVGNEQFFGPGTRLTVL.

This clone has more than one count but fewer than ten. The rearrangement uses TRBV7-2 and TRBJ1-2; 8 bases are a match to TRBD1. The germline V gene has CDR1 SGHTA and CDR2 FQGNSA. The CDR3 contains 14 residues. The V and J ends lost 5 bases and 8 bases, in that order; junction bases with no gene match: 10. CDR3 DNA: TGTGCCAGCAGCCAAGGGCGGACAGGGAGCGGCTACACCTTC. Its protein is CASSQGRTGSGYTF.

The V call is TRBV6-4, the J call TRBJ2-3, with a possible D match to TRBD2 (5 bases). V lost 4 bases, J lost 3 bases, and 11 bases lay in between. Germline V lookup: CDR1 MRHNA, CDR2 SNTAGT. The CDR3 spans 14 residues. CDR3 amino acids: CASSVRPGTDTQYF. In DNA, the CDR3 is TGTGCCAGCAGTGTTCGGCCGGGAACAGATACGCAGTATTTT.

The V and J genes are TRBV19 and TRBJ1-1; no reliable D call. Germline V gene data show CDR1 as LNHDA and CDR2 as SQIVND (reference sequence). V lost 5 bases and J 2 bases, leaving 9 bases between the germline ends. There are 13 residues in the CDR3. This CDR3 is CASSVWVNTEAFF. CDR3 coding DNA: TGTGCCAGTAGTGTCTGGGTTAACACTGAAGCTTTCTTT.

This chain joins TRBV5-6 and TRBJ2-1; TRBD2 aligns across 11 bases. V gave up 2 bases and J gave up 7 bases; unmatched junction bases: 5. The CDR3 sequence is 15 residues long. Germline CDR1 is SGHDT and CDR2 is YYEEEE. CDR3 DNA: TGTGCCAGCAGCTTAATTAGCGGGGGGGTAAATGAGCAGTTCTTC. Translation: CASSLISGGVNEQFF.

The V and J genes are TRBV25-1 and TRBJ2-6, with a tentative D call TRBD2 (5 bases). Trimming left V 4 bases short and J 3 bases short, with 10 bases between. This CDR3 is built from 15 residues. The germline CDR1 and CDR2 sequences are MGHDK and SYGVNS. CDR3 amino acids: CASSGRYVGANVLTF. The CDR3 DNA reads as TGTGCCAGCAGTGGGAGGTATGTTGGGGCCAACGTCCTGACTTTC.